These 9 T cell receptor beta chains were all obtained from the same sample, sequenced in a study of T cell repertoires in cytomegalovirus infection. A single record per CDR3 protein comes from TCRdb applying MiXCR to the reads. The data show about 130,000 distinct CDR3 sequences, with 7% to 9.5% seen just once and around 9.1% held by the top ten. The specimen sequenced was PBMCs. The receptors stem from a human donor in good health (CMV status not recorded). Some clones in this sample may be carry-over from other donors' samples.

This clonotype was detected many times. The chain combines TRBV12-3 or TRBV12-4 with TRBJ2-2; no definite D call. The V gene lost 6 bases and the J gene lost 4 bases, with 9 bases spanning the gap. This CDR3 has 13 residues. The CDR3: CASRSRSTGELFF. The CDR3, as DNA: TGTGCCAGCAGATCCAGGAGCACCGGGGAGCTGTTTTTT.

The J gene is TRBJ1-1, the V gene TRBV29-1, with 8 nucleotides matching TRBD1. V shed 5 bases and J 3 bases; nucleotides not matched to a gene: 11. CDR3 length equals 15 residues. Per the germline V gene, CDR1 is SQVTM and CDR2 is ANQGSEA. In DNA, the CDR3 is TGCAGCGTTTGGGTTGCGGCAGGGGGCTACACTGAAGCTTTCTTT. Translating it yields CSVWVAAGGYTEAFF.

Ten or more counts support this clonotype. J is TRBJ1-2 and V is TRBV19; 9 bases match TRBD1. V lost 5 bases to trimming and J lost 4 bases; unmatched junction nucleotides: 17. CDR3 size: 18 residues. Per germline, CDR1 LNHDA and CDR2 SQIVND (reference sequence). CDR3 DNA: TGTGCCAGTAGTCAGGACAGGGGAACATCCTCCCCCTCCTATGGCTACACCTTC. Translated: CASSQDRGTSSPSYGYTF.

There are a few counts of this clonotype. The gene calls are TRBV20-1 and TRBJ1-2; 9 positions match TRBD1. Germline loops: CDR1 DFQATT, CDR2 SNEGSKA (reference sequence). Losses at the gene ends were 2 bases for V and 2 bases for J; bases not matched to a gene: 6. The length of the CDR3 is 15 residues. Written as DNA, the CDR3 is TGCAGTGCTAGAATGGGGACAGGGATAAACTATGGCTACACCTTC. It codes for CSARMGTGINYGYTF.

This clonotype has only a few counts. This chain joins TRBV19 and TRBJ2-5, with D hard to call. Per the germline V gene, CDR1 is LNHDA and CDR2 is SQIVND (reference sequence). The ends were cut back, 2 bases at V and 5 bases at J, with 3 bases in the middle. This CDR3 is built from 11 residues. DNA for the CDR3: TGTGCCAGTAGTATATCGGAGACCCAGTACTTC. It yields the protein CASSISETQYF. Full variable domain (rest looked up from reference TRBV19 and TRBJ2-5): DGGITQSPKYLFRKEGQNVTLSCEQNLNHDAMYWYRQDPGQGLRLIYYSQIVNDFQKGDIAEGYSVSREKKESFPLTVTSAQKNPTAFYLCASSISETQYFGPGTRLLVL.

The chain joins TRBV12-3 or TRBV12-4 to TRBJ1-5, with TRBD1 as a possible D gene (5 bases). Trimming cost V 5 bases and J 4 bases, with 9 bases left between them. The CDR3 is 13 residues long. The CDR3 here is CASSPGWNQPQHF. The DNA of the CDR3 is TGTGCCAGCAGTCCAGGGTGGAATCAGCCCCAGCATTTT.

In this sample, this clonotype turned up many times. V and J are TRBV11-2 and TRBJ2-5, with TRBD2 identical over 13 bases. J lost 3 bases, V lost 7 bases, and 8 bases had no gene match. The germline CDR1 and CDR2 sequences are SGHAT and FQNNGV. This CDR3 region has 16 residues. CDR3 in amino acids: CASKRGGLAGKETQYF. The CDR3 nucleotides are TGTGCCAGCAAGCGCGGGGGACTAGCGGGGAAAGAGACCCAGTACTTC.

This clonotype was seen many times. The rearrangement uses TRBV12-3 or TRBV12-4 and TRBJ1-1; 9 bases map to TRBD1. V was clipped by 3 bases and J by 5 bases; unmatched bases: 4. The CDR3 has 14 amino acids. CDR3 sequence: CASSFSDRGTEAFF. The CDR3 DNA reads TGTGCCAGCAGTTTTTCGGACAGGGGTACTGAAGCTTTCTTT.

This clonotype was found a few times. V gene TRBV5-1 combines with J gene TRBJ2-1; TRBD2 matches 8 bases. This CDR3 has 17 amino acids. Losses at the gene ends were 4 bases for V and 2 bases for J; bases not matched to a gene: 11. Germline-derived CDR1 and CDR2 are SGHRS and YFSETQ. CDR3 nucleotides: TGCGCCAGCAGCGTTAGAAGCGGGGGCGCTACCTACAATGAGCAGTTCTTC. Protein sequence: CASSVRSGGATYNEQFF. Full variable domain (rest looked up from reference TRBV5-1 and TRBJ2-1): KAGVTQTPRYLIKTRGQQVTLSCSPISGHRSVSWYQQTPGQGLQFLFEYFSETQRNKGNFPGRFSGRQFSNSRSEMNVSTLELGDSALYLCASSVRSGGATYNEQFFGPGTRLTVL.